The rows below give T cell receptor beta chains drawn from one sample of a study of blood T cell repertoires in COVID-19. Repertoires were generated with immunoSEQ multiplex PCR, while TCRdb's copy carries only in-frame clones and drops some. The sample lists some 210,000 clones; 84% were seen once. Sequencing was performed on peripheral blood. The receptors were gathered from a woman aged 65 to 85 with active or convalescent COVID-19. Both conserved end residues are part of each CDR3. The order of the fields is J gene, V gene, CDR3 protein.

j_call: TRBJ2-2; v_call: TRBV18; cdr3_aa: CASSPQQGGGHTGELFF
j_call: TRBJ1-1; v_call: TRBV12-3/TRBV12-4; cdr3_aa: CASSSTGLPAFF
j_call: TRBJ1-3; v_call: TRBV28; cdr3_aa: CASSLLQGKSGNTIYF
j_call: TRBJ2-7; v_call: TRBV5-1; cdr3_aa: CASSSDFYEQYF
j_call: TRBJ2-7; v_call: TRBV28; cdr3_aa: CASSLPNSYEQYF
j_call: TRBJ1-1; v_call: TRBV14; cdr3_aa: CASSVMNTEAFF
j_call: TRBJ1-1; v_call: TRBV2; cdr3_aa: CASSAVRQMNTEAFF
j_call: TRBJ1-2; v_call: TRBV7-2; cdr3_aa: CASSSGLPGSGYTF
j_call: TRBJ1-3; v_call: TRBV4-1; cdr3_aa: CASSQRSGQVDAGNTIYF
j_call: TRBJ2-2; v_call: TRBV3-1/TRBV3-2; cdr3_aa: CASSQVSSGTGELFF
j_call: TRBJ2-3; v_call: TRBV5-8; cdr3_aa: CASSLEGGSTDTQYF
j_call: TRBJ2-7; v_call: TRBV7-8; cdr3_aa: CASSLAGAPTYEQYF
j_call: TRBJ1-1; v_call: TRBV7-9; cdr3_aa: CASSFGHPMNTEAFF
j_call: TRBJ1-5; v_call: TRBV6-5; cdr3_aa: CASSRGEPQHF
j_call: TRBJ2-1; v_call: TRBV19; cdr3_aa: CASSNQYNEQFF
j_call: TRBJ2-5; v_call: TRBV18; cdr3_aa: CASSSRTSGAYF
j_call: TRBJ1-2; v_call: TRBV18; cdr3_aa: CASSRENGQGVGYGYTF
j_call: TRBJ1-2; v_call: TRBV19; cdr3_aa: CASSTGDQGYGYTF
j_call: TRBJ2-7; v_call: TRBV7-9; cdr3_aa: CASSSTGGEGAYEQYF
j_call: TRBJ2-3; v_call: TRBV18; cdr3_aa: CASSPSLTDTQYF
j_call: TRBJ1-5; v_call: TRBV2; cdr3_aa: CASRGTGDQPQHF
j_call: TRBJ1-1; v_call: TRBV27; cdr3_aa: CASSLNYLENTEAFF
j_call: TRBJ2-3; v_call: TRBV24-1; cdr3_aa: CATSGGLAGTDTQYF
j_call: TRBJ2-3; v_call: TRBV5-4; cdr3_aa: CASSWDRDTDTQYF
j_call: TRBJ1-1; v_call: TRBV29-1; cdr3_aa: CSVDPTGLRNTEAFF
j_call: TRBJ2-3; v_call: TRBV9; cdr3_aa: CASSVVSSGTTDTQYF
j_call: TRBJ2-1; v_call: TRBV28; cdr3_aa: CASSLRRGEQFF
j_call: TRBJ2-7; v_call: TRBV12-2; cdr3_aa: CASRDREFHEQYF
j_call: TRBJ1-6; v_call: TRBV5-6; cdr3_aa: CASGRTGSSPNSPLHF
j_call: TRBJ2-5; v_call: TRBV29-1; cdr3_aa: CSVERAASRGETQYF
j_call: TRBJ1-3; v_call: TRBV5-6; cdr3_aa: CASSHYVTGTPGNTIYF
j_call: TRBJ1-1; v_call: TRBV9; cdr3_aa: CASSPRQGGTDTEAFF
j_call: TRBJ1-3; v_call: TRBV5-1; cdr3_aa: CASSFRGQGNTIYF
j_call: TRBJ2-7; v_call: TRBV6-2/TRBV6-3; cdr3_aa: CASSYYLAATYEQYF
j_call: TRBJ2-7; v_call: TRBV20-1; cdr3_aa: CSVYSSYEQYF
j_call: TRBJ2-5; v_call: TRBV27; cdr3_aa: CASSSPPTSGGRETQYF
j_call: TRBJ2-3; v_call: TRBV7-3; cdr3_aa: CASSPTSGTLDTQYF
j_call: TRBJ1-1; v_call: TRBV7-9; cdr3_aa: CASSPGTVGTEAFF
j_call: TRBJ1-2; v_call: TRBV28; cdr3_aa: CASSLRTILHYGYTF
j_call: TRBJ1-1; v_call: TRBV5-1; cdr3_aa: CASSFRARAVEAFF
j_call: TRBJ2-3; v_call: TRBV7-9; cdr3_aa: CASSPQGPPDTQYF
j_call: TRBJ2-1; v_call: TRBV6-5; cdr3_aa: CASSYPLQFF
j_call: TRBJ2-7; v_call: TRBV24-1; cdr3_aa: CATSAGVSGSSYEQYF
j_call: TRBJ1-3; v_call: TRBV30; cdr3_aa: CAWSAPGQGVASGNTIYF
j_call: TRBJ2-1; v_call: TRBV15; cdr3_aa: CATSRDSRGKQFF
j_call: TRBJ2-1; v_call: TRBV4-2; cdr3_aa: CASSQLRGLVEQFF